Included here is one T cell receptor (beta chain) sequence, with context. This specimen comes from a study of stem cell transplantation in POMP-related autoinflammatory disease. V shed 7 bases and J shed 5 bases, with 14 bases lying between them. Per germline, CDR1 SEHNR and CDR2 FQNEAQ (reference sequence). The CDR3 sequence is 13 residues long. Some clones are missing from TCRdb's copy, which holds only in-frame ones; the method was immunoSEQ multiplex PCR. The sample shows approximately 30,000 clones, about 90% of them seen only once. This TCR was recovered from a human donor with POMP-related autoinflammation and immune dysregulation (PRAID). This chain connects TRBV7-9 to TRBJ2-5; tentative D call: TRBD2 (5 bases). The sample in question was CD4+ T cells from PBMCs, obtained before stem cell transplantation. The CDR3 protein is CASKKAGVETQYF. The DNA for the CDR3 is TGTGCCAGCAAAAAGGCCGGGGTTGAGACCCAGTACTTC.